This T cell receptor beta chain stems from a study of T cells in Graves' hyperthyroidism and ophthalmopathy. RNA transcripts served as the template for amplifying TCR beta CDR3 regions. First-round RT-PCR targeting the TCR CDR3 was performed with the HTBI primer set. TCRdb called the multiplex PCR reads again in MiXCR, with one record for every CDR3 protein. In the table there are approximately 600,000 distinct CDR3 sequences, around 21% of which are singletons. This clonotype showed up just a few times. The V gene's germline CDR1 is ENHRY and CDR2 SYGVKD. The CDR3 length is 16 residues. V dropped 3 bases and J dropped 1 base, with 13 bases sitting between them.

The V call is TRBV10-3, the J call TRBJ1-5; possible D gene TRBD1, 6 bases. Sequencing used blood. The receptor comes from a man aged 25 to 45 with Graves' ophthalmopathy. The CDR3 region is CAISDSRGVSNQPQHF. The CDR3 region has the DNA TGTGCCATCAGTGACAGCAGGGGAGTAAGCAATCAGCCCCAGCATTTT.